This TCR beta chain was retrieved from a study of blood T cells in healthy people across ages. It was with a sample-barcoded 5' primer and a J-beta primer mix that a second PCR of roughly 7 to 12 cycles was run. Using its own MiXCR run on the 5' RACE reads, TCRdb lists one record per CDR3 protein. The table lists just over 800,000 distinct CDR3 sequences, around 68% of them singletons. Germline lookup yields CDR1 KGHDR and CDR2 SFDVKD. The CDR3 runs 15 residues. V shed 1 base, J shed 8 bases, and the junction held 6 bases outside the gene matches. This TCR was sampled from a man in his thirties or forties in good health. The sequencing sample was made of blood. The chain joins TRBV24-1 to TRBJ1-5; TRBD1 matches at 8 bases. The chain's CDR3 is CATSDFQGAKKPQHF. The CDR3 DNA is TGTGCCACCAGTGATTTCCAGGGGGCTAAAAAGCCCCAGCATTTT.